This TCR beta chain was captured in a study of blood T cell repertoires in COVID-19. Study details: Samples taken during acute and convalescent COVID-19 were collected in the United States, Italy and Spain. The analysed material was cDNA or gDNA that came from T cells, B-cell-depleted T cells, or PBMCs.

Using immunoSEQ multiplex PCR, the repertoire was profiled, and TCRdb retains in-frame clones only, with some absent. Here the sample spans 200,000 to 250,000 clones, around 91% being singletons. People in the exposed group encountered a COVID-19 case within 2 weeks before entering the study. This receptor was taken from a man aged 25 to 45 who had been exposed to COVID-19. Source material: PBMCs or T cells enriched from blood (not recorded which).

The CDR3 loop is CASSQDPPGGATDTQYF. CDR3 in DNA: TGTGCCAGCAGCCAAGATCCCCCGGGGGGGGCCACAGATACGCAGTATTTT. V is TRBV3-1 (or the pseudogene TRBV3-2) and J is TRBJ2-3; 8 bases align to TRBD2. V was pared by 0 bases and J by 2 bases, with 7 bases of the junction left unmatched. CDR1 is LGHDT and CDR2 is YNNKEL in the germline V gene (reference sequence). The CDR3 runs 17 residues.